A single sample gave rise to the 28 T cell receptor beta chains below, sequenced in a study of T cell changes during pregnancy in multiple sclerosis. Only in-frame clones appear in the TCRdb table, and some are missing; sequencing was by immunoSEQ multiplex PCR. The sample lists about 20,000 clones; 80% to 90% were seen once. The sequences come from CD8+ T cells from peripheral blood mononuclear cells, collected after pregnancy. The receptors were sampled from a female donor in good health, enrolled as a control in a pregnancy study.

This clone qualifies as medium-sized (0.01 to 0.1%). The rearrangement joins TRBV14 to TRBJ2-1, with a tentative D call TRBD1 (5 bases). CDR1 is SGHDN, CDR2 FVKESK, per germline. The CDR3 is made up of 16 amino acids. Trimming removed 4 bases at V and 1 base at J, with 14 bases between. CDR3 in DNA: TGTGCCAGCAGCCGGCAGGGCGAGACTTCCTACAATGAGCAGTTCTTC. This sequence encodes CASSRQGETSYNEQFF.

This sequence joins TRBV7-2 and TRBJ1-6; 10 nucleotides line up with TRBD1. CDR3 size: 19 residues. Germline V CDR1 and CDR2: SGHTA, FQGNSA. With V trimmed by 0 bases and J by 0 bases, 5 bases remained unmatched. CDR3 in DNA: TGTGCCAGCAGCTTAGCGGGGACAGGGGATAGCTCCTATAATTCACCCCTCCACTTT. This encodes CASSLAGTGDSSYNSPLHF.

V is TRBV2 and J is TRBJ1-1; D might be TRBD1 (6 bases). Germline-derived CDR1 and CDR2 are SNHLY and FYNNEI. This CDR3 spans 13 amino acids. The V end lost 5 bases, the J end lost 4 bases, and 11 bases lay between the germline ends. CDR3 coding DNA: TGTGCCAGCAGTACAGGGCGGACCACTGAAGCTTTCTTT. Translating gives CASSTGRTTEAFF.

In DNA, the CDR3 is TGCGCCAGCAGCTCCGCCAAGGACAGGGATTACGAGCAGTACTTC. Translated, it gives CASSSAKDRDYEQYF. The chain couples TRBV5-1 to TRBJ2-7; 8 bases are a match to TRBD1. Germline-derived CDR1 and CDR2 are SGHRS and YFSETQ. This CDR3 comprises 15 residues. The ends lost 3 bases at V and 4 bases at J; junction bases unmatched: 9. Full variable domain (missing parts from reference TRBV5-1 and TRBJ2-7): KAGVTQTPRYLIKTRGQQVTLSCSPISGHRSVSWYQQTPGQGLQFLFEYFSETQRNKGNFPGRFSGRQFSNSRSEMNVSTLELGDSALYLCASSSAKDRDYEQYFGPGTRLTVT.

This clone was seen once. The V call is TRBV29-1, the J call TRBJ2-2; 10 bases match TRBD1. Germline CDR1 is SQVTM and CDR2 is ANQGSEA. This CDR3 is 18 amino acids long. J gave up 2 bases and V 2 bases, and 11 bases lay outside the gene matches. The CDR3 region is CSVEPGDRGEPNTGELFF. CDR3 nucleotide sequence: TGCAGCGTTGAACCTGGGGACAGGGGTGAACCTAACACCGGGGAGCTGTTTTTT.

The V call is TRBV7-9, the J call TRBJ2-3; D is possibly TRBD2 (5 bases). The CDR3 length is 14 residues. Germline CDR1 is SEHNR and CDR2 is FQNEAQ (reference sequence). Trimming left V 1 base short and J 3 bases short, with 8 bases between. In DNA form, the CDR3 reads TGTGCCAGCAGCTTAGAAGCGGAAACAGATACGCAGTATTTT. It specifies CASSLEAETDTQYF. The complete variable domain, with remaining parts taken from reference TRBV7-9 and TRBJ2-3, reads DTGVSQNPRHKITKRGQNVTFRCDPISEHNRLYWYRQTLGQGPEFLTYFQNEAQLEKSRLLSDRFSAERPKGSFSTLEIQRTEQGDSAMYLCASSLEAETDTQYFGPGTRLTVL.

In its sample, this clone ranks as medium-sized (0.01 to 0.1%). V gene TRBV5-5 combines with J gene TRBJ2-7; D is undetermined. Germline V gene sequence: CDR1 SGHKS, CDR2 YYEKEE (reference sequence). The CDR3 is made up of 13 amino acids. V gave up 1 base and J gave up 2 bases, with 7 bases separating them. The CDR3 loop is CASSLYSTYEQYF. The CDR3 DNA reads TGTGCCAGCAGCTTGTATAGTACCTACGAGCAGTACTTC.

The count of this clone is one. The chain carries TRBV6-5 and TRBJ2-5, with a tentative D call TRBD1 (6 bases). CDR3 size: 14 residues. V was shortened by 7 bases and J by 1 base, with 13 bases between the two germline ends. Germline V gene data show CDR1 as MNHEY and CDR2 as SVGAGI. The DNA of the CDR3 is TGTGCCAGCACTGGTGACAGGCTCCAAGAGACCCAGTACTTC. It codes for CASTGDRLQETQYF.

The J gene is TRBJ2-7, the V gene TRBV15, with TRBD2 matching 7 bases. Per the germline V gene, CDR1 is LNHNV and CDR2 is YYDKDF (reference sequence). V lost 3 bases, J lost 3 bases, and 8 bases stayed unmatched. The CDR3 is made up of 15 amino acids. CDR3 amino acids: CATSSLREGIYEQYF. As DNA, the CDR3 is TGTGCCACCAGCAGCCTCAGGGAGGGGATCTACGAGCAGTACTTC.

The V call is TRBV28, the J call TRBJ1-1; D unresolved. The CDR3 totals 12 residues. CDR1 is MDHEN, CDR2 SYDVKM, per germline. The V and J ends lost 4 bases and 1 base respectively, with 4 bases between them. The CDR3 bases are TGTGCCAGCAGTTGGGCGAACACTGAAGCTTTCTTT. The encoded protein is CASSWANTEAFF. Complete variable domain (other parts from reference TRBV28 and TRBJ1-1): DVKVTQSSRYLVKRTGEKVFLECVQDMDHENMFWYRQDPGLGLRLIYFSYDVKMKEKGDIPEGYSVSREKKERFSLILESASTNQTSMYLCASSWANTEAFFGQGTRLTVV.

The J gene is TRBJ2-7, the V gene TRBV19; TRBD2 matches at 7 bases. The length of the CDR3 is 17 residues. V lost 5 bases and J lost 5; bases outside the gene matches: 18. The V gene's germline CDR1 is LNHDA and CDR2 SQIVND (reference sequence). The CDR3 here is CASSQPTSYAIGDEQYF. Written as DNA, the CDR3 is TGTGCCAGTAGTCAACCGACTAGCTACGCTATCGGGGACGAGCAGTACTTC.

This clone was picked up a small number of times. V and J are TRBV4-1 and TRBJ1-1, with 7 bases aligning to TRBD1. Germline V lookup: CDR1 MGHRA, CDR2 YSYEKL. Losses at the gene ends were 0 bases for V and 4 bases for J; bases not matched to a gene: 5. CDR3 length equals 15 residues. In nucleotides, the CDR3 is TGCGCCAGCAGCCAAGACTCGGCAGGGGGCACTGAAGCTTTCTTT. Amino acids: CASSQDSAGGTEAFF.

V and J are TRBV7-2 and TRBJ1-1; D is unclear. Per germline, CDR1 SGHTA and CDR2 FQGNSA. The CDR3 extends over 11 amino acids. Trimming removed 11 bases at V and 1 base at J, with 8 bases between. CDR3 sequence reads: CASWANTEAFF. CDR3 in DNA: TGTGCCTCGTGGGCGAACACTGAAGCTTTCTTT. Together with reference TRBV7-2 and TRBJ1-1, the CDR3 gives the full variable domain: GAGVSQSPSNKVTEKGKDVELRCDPISGHTALYWYRQSLGQGLEFLIYFQGNSAPDKSGLPSDRFSAERTGGSVSTLTIQRTQQEDSAVYLCASWANTEAFFGQGTRLTVV.

This clone counts as medium-sized. The chain has TRBV6-4 and TRBJ2-3; 7 bases are a match to TRBD2. The CDR3 extends over 13 amino acids. Trimming cost V 6 bases and J 10 bases; bases outside gene matches: 10. CDR1 is MRHNA and CDR2 is SNTAGT in the germline V gene. The CDR3 DNA reads TGTGCCAGCAGCGAGGAGGGACTATCTGCGCAGTATTTT. This translates into CASSEEGLSAQYF.

This chain joins TRBV6-1 and TRBJ2-2, with 10 bases aligning to TRBD1. This CDR3 comprises 14 residues. V shed 7 bases and J 8 bases; nucleotides not matched to a gene: 7. Germline CDR1 is MNHNS and CDR2 is SASEGT. CDR3 coding DNA: TGTGCCAGCACCTGGACAGGGGGTGCGGGGGAGCTGTTTTTT. Amino acids: CASTWTGGAGELFF.

The chain combines TRBV6-4 with TRBJ2-1; 7 bases agree with TRBD2. The germline V gene has CDR1 MRHNA and CDR2 SNTAGT. There are 15 residues in the CDR3. V lost 2 bases, J lost 7 bases, and 8 bases stayed unmatched. CDR3 DNA sequence: TGTGCCAGCAGTGACGGGGGGGACCCGATAAATGAGCAGTTCTTC. Its translation: CASSDGGDPINEQFF.

The genes are TRBV9 and TRBJ1-5; D might be TRBD1 (5 bases). The CDR3 is made up of 15 amino acids. The germline gives CDR1 SGDLS, CDR2 YYNGEE. V lost 4 bases, J lost 3 bases, and 14 bases lay in between. CDR3 sequence: CASSPGGGLNQPQHF. CDR3 sequence (DNA): TGTGCCAGCAGCCCCGGGGGGGGTCTCAATCAGCCCCAGCATTTT.

This clone was observed once. The chain is built from TRBV4-1 and TRBJ1-1; D perhaps matches TRBD1 (5 bases). Germline lookup yields CDR1 MGHRA and CDR2 YSYEKL. The CDR3 loop spans 15 amino acids. The V gene lost 5 bases and the J gene lost 1 base, with 14 bases spanning the gap. In DNA, the CDR3 is TGCGCCAGCAGCGGTCCAATGGGGCCGAACACTGAAGCTTTCTTT. It is translated as CASSGPMGPNTEAFF.

The chain carries TRBV27 and TRBJ1-1; D may be TRBD1 (6 bases). The germline V gene encodes CDR1 MNHEY and CDR2 SMNVEV (reference sequence). V lost 1 base, J lost 6 bases, and 9 bases lay in between. The CDR3 loop spans 13 amino acids. In nucleotides, the CDR3 is TGTGCCAGCAGTTTATACAGGGACGCTGAAGCTTTCTTT. Protein: CASSLYRDAEAFF.

A few counts support this clone. The chain employs TRBV7-8 and TRBJ2-7; D uncertain. The CDR3 length is 13 residues. V lost 0 bases, J lost 1 base, and 4 bases lay in between. Looked up from germline, CDR1 is SGHVS and CDR2 is FQNEAQ. The CDR3 spells CASSLASSYEQYF. CDR3 DNA sequence: TGTGCCAGCAGCTTAGCGAGTTCCTACGAGCAGTACTTC.

This chain joins TRBV27 and TRBJ2-1, with D perhaps TRBD1 (6 bases). V was shortened by 5 bases and J by 4 bases, with 15 bases between the two germline ends. This CDR3 spans 15 amino acids. Germline lookup yields CDR1 MNHEY and CDR2 SMNVEV (reference sequence). CDR3 sequence (DNA): TGTGCCAGCAGTCCCGCCAGGGGTACATACAATGAGCAGTTCTTC. Amino acid sequence: CASSPARGTYNEQFF.

The rearrangement uses TRBV7-8 and TRBJ1-5; possible D gene TRBD1, 5 bases. Germline lookup yields CDR1 SGHVS and CDR2 FQNEAQ. This CDR3 is 13 amino acids long. With 1 base removed from V and 9 bases from J, the gap between germline ends came to 10 bases. CDR3 DNA: TGTGCCAGCAGCTTAGGGGGCCAGCGGCCCCAGCATTTT. It yields the protein CASSLGGQRPQHF. Supplemented by reference TRBV7-8 and TRBJ1-5, the full variable domain reads GAGVSQSPRYKVAKRGQDVALRCDPISGHVSLFWYQQALGQGPEFLTYFQNEAQLDKSGLPSDRFFAERPEGSVSTLKIQRTQQEDSAVYLCASSLGGQRPQHFGDGTRLSIL.

The chain has TRBV7-9 and TRBJ2-1; 12 bases map to TRBD2. The V segment lost 5 bases and the J segment 4 bases; nucleotides outside the gene matches: 3. There are 15 residues in the CDR3. The germline gives CDR1 SEHNR, CDR2 FQNEAQ (reference sequence). The DNA of the CDR3 is TGTGCCAGCAGCCTAACTAGCGGGGGGTACAATGAGCAGTTCTTC. It yields the protein CASSLTSGGYNEQFF.

This clone is judged hyperexpanded. The J gene is TRBJ2-1, the V gene TRBV20-1; D is uncertain. The CDR3 covers 10 residues. V was trimmed by 5 bases and J by 7 bases, leaving 6 bases between them. Germline values: CDR1 DFQATT, CDR2 SNEGSKA (reference sequence). As DNA, the CDR3 is TGCAGTGCTCAAGAGAATGAGCAGTTCTTC. The encoded protein is CSAQENEQFF.

The J gene is TRBJ2-3, the V gene TRBV7-2, with TRBD2 matching 10 bases. V trimming: 2 bases; J trimming: 5 bases; junction bases outside the gene matches: 4. The CDR3 is made up of 15 amino acids. The germline gives CDR1 SGHTA, CDR2 FQGNSA. CDR3 DNA sequence: TGTGCCAGCAGCTTACTAGCGGGAGTGGTAGATACGCAGTATTTT. Translation: CASSLLAGVVDTQYF.

The chain links TRBV7-8 to TRBJ2-7, with D possibly matching TRBD2 (5 bases). V lost 5 bases, J lost 3 bases, and 11 bases lay in between. Per germline, CDR1 SGHVS and CDR2 FQNEAQ. The CDR3 consists of 13 residues. CDR3 DNA sequence: TGTGCCAGCAGCCCGGACGGGAACTACGAGCAGTACTTC. Its translation: CASSPDGNYEQYF.

The CDR3 coding sequence is TGTGCCAGTGTTGGGACTAGCGGGAGGGCAGAGGATACGCAGTATTTT. Translating it yields CASVGTSGRAEDTQYF. The chain joins TRBV6-4 to TRBJ2-3, with TRBD2 identical over 16 bases. Germline values: CDR1 MRHNA, CDR2 SNTAGT. V shed 9 bases, J shed 6 bases, and the junction held 9 bases outside the gene matches. The CDR3 length is 16 residues.

The chain links TRBV11-2 to TRBJ1-5; a weak D match, TRBD1 (6 bases). Germline V lookup: CDR1 SGHAT, CDR2 FQNNGV. Trimming stripped 5 bases from V and 0 bases from J, with 20 bases between. This CDR3 spans 18 amino acids. The CDR3 reads CASSPPGQILYSNQPQHF. CDR3 DNA sequence: TGTGCCAGCAGCCCCCCCGGACAGATTCTTTATAGCAATCAGCCCCAGCATTTT. Full variable domain (remainder filled in from reference TRBV11-2 and TRBJ1-5): EAGVAQSPRYKIIEKRQSVAFWCNPISGHATLYWYQQILGQGPKLLIQFQNNGVVDDSQLPKDRFSAERLKGVDSTLKIQPAKLEDSAVYLCASSPPGQILYSNQPQHFGDGTRLSIL.